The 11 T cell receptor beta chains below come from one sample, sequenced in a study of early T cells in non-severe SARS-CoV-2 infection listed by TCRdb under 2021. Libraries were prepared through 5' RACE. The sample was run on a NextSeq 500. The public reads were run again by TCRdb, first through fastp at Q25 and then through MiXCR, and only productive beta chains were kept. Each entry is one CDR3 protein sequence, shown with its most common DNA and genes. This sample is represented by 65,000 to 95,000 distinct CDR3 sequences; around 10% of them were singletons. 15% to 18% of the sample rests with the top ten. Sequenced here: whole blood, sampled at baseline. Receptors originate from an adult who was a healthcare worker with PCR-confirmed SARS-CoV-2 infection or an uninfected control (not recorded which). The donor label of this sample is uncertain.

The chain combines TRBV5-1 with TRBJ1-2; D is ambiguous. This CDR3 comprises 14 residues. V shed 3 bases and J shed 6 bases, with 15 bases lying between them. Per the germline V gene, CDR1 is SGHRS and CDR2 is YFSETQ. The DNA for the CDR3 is TGCGCCAGCAGCTCCACCGGTTTAGTCGATGGCTACACCTTC. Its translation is CASSSTGLVDGYTF. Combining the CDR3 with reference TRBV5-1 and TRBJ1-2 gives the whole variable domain KAGVTQTPRYLIKTRGQQVTLSCSPISGHRSVSWYQQTPGQGLQFLFEYFSETQRNKGNFPGRFSGRQFSNSRSEMNVSTLELGDSALYLCASSSTGLVDGYTFGSGTRLTVV.

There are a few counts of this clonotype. CDR3 DNA sequence: TGTGCCAGCAGCCCGTTCCCAGCGGAGGAGCAGTACTTC. It encodes CASSPFPAEEQYF. The chain employs TRBV7-8 and TRBJ2-7; D is possibly TRBD2 (5 bases). CDR1 and CDR2 from the germline V gene are SGHVS and FQNEAQ. V was cut by 5 bases and J by 7 bases, with 15 bases left in between. The CDR3 covers 13 residues.

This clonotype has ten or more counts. The CDR3 region has the DNA TGTGCCAGCAGCGGACAGAACTATGGCTACACCTTC. The encoded protein is CASSGQNYGYTF. V is TRBV6-2 or TRBV6-3 and J is TRBJ1-2, with D perhaps TRBD1 (6 bases). The CDR3 runs to 12 residues. Trimming removed 6 bases at V and 2 bases at J, with 7 bases between. In germline, CDR1 is MNHEY, CDR2 SVGEGT.

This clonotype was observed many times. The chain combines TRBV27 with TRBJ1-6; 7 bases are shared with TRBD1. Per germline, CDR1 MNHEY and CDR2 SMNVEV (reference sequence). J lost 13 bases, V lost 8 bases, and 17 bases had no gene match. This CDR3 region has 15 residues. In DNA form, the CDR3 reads TGTGCCAGCTCCCCAGGGGGGGCGCGAAGGGGGCCCCTCCACTTT. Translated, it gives CASSPGGARRGPLHF.

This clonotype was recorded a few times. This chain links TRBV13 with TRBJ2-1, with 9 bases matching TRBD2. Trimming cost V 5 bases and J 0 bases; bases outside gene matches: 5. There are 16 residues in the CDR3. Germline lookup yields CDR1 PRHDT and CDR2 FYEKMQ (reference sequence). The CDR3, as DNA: TGTGCCAGCAGCCGAGAGCGGGGGGTCTCCTACAATGAGCAGTTCTTC. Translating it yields CASSRERGVSYNEQFF. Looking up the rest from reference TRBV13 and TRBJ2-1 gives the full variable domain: AAGVIQSPRHLIKEKRETATLKCYPIPRHDTVYWYQQGPGQDPQFLISFYEKMQSDKGSIPDRFSAQQFSDYHSELNMSSLELGDSALYFCASSRERGVSYNEQFFGPGTRLTVL.

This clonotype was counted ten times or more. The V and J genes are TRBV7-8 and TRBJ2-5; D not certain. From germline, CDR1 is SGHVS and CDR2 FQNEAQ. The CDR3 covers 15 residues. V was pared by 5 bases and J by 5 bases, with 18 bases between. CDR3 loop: CASSRSLSRMETQYF. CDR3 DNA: TGTGCCAGCAGCAGATCCTTGTCAAGAATGGAGACCCAGTACTTC.

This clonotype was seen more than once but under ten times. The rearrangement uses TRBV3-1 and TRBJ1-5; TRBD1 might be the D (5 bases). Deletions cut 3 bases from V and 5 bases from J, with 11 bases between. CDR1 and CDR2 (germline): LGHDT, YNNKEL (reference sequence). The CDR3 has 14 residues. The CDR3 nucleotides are TGTGCCAGCAGCCACGGGACCTTGTATCAGCCCCAGCATTTT. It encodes CASSHGTLYQPQHF.

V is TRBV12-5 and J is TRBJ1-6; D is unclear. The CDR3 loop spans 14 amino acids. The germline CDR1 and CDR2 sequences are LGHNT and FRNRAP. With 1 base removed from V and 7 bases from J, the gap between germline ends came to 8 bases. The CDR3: CASGLASYNSPLHF. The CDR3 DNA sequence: TGTGCTAGTGGTTTGGCCAGTTACAATTCACCCCTCCACTTT.

CDR3 DNA: TGCAGCGTTGGCCACAGGGGCGGCAATGAAAAACTGTTTTTT. Translating it yields CSVGHRGGNEKLFF. The chain links TRBV29-1 to TRBJ1-4; 7 nucleotides line up with TRBD1. J was trimmed by 5 bases and V by 4 bases; bases with no gene match: 7. CDR1 and CDR2 from the germline V gene are SQVTM and ANQGSEA. The CDR3 extends over 14 amino acids. Full variable domain (outside the CDR3, taken from reference TRBV29-1 and TRBJ1-4): SAVISQKPSRDICQRGTSLTIQCQVDSQVTMMFWYRQQPGQSLTLIATANQGSEATYESGFVIDKFPISRPNLTFSTLTVSNMSPEDSSIYLCSVGHRGGNEKLFFGSGTQLSVL.

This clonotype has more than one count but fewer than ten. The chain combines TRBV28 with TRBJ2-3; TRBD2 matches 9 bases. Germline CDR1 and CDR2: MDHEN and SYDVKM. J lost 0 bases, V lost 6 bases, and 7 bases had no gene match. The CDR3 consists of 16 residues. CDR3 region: CASSPSGALSTDTQYF. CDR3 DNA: TGTGCCAGCAGCCCTAGCGGGGCGCTTAGCACAGATACGCAGTATTTT. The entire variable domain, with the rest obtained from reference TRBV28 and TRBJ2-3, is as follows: DVKVTQSSRYLVKRTGEKVFLECVQDMDHENMFWYRQDPGLGLRLIYFSYDVKMKEKGDIPEGYSVSREKKERFSLILESASTNQTSMYLCASSPSGALSTDTQYFGPGTRLTVL.

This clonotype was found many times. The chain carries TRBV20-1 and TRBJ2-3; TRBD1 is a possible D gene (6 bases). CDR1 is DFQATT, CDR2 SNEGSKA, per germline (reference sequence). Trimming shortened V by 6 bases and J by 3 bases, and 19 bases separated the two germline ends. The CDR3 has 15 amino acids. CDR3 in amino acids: CSAEPQGKGTDTQYF. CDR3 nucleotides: TGCAGTGCGGAACCACAGGGAAAAGGGACAGATACGCAGTATTTT.